This T cell receptor beta chain was obtained from a study of shared clonotypes between healthy human individuals (dated by TCRdb to 2018 to 2021). Context from the whole study: The cohort included a few men and a couple of women between 18 and 49 years of age. For each donor, three plates each were used for CD4 naive and CD4 memory, two plates were used for CD8 naive, and one plate was used for CD8 memory. Blood TCR repertoires of a handful of healthy adults were deeply sequenced to estimate repertoire size and the extent of clonotype sharing between individuals. Different laboratories and diverse techniques were used to prepare libraries and sequence TCR repertoires, to increase sequencing depth and limit assay-specific biases. Between about 0.85 and 9.5 billion PBMCs per donor were obtained by leukapheresis.

To note about this clone: Its antigen target is currently unknown. No per-base quality is available; no much larger clone lies one base away. At the DNA level, this CDR3 is encoded by other sequences in the same sample as well.

General conclusions and limits of the study: Based on pairwise subsampling, the degree of clonotype sharing among donors was expected to be affected by sequencing depth. Because the study included a small number of donors, the genetic and exposure-history diversity represented was limited. Naive subsets generally had larger estimated clonotype richness than memory subsets did. Around 5% of naive CD4, 3.5% of naive CD8, roughly 2.5% of memory CD4, and about 0.4% of memory CD8 clonotypes were shared across a handful of donors. Sampling was restricted to blood, and TCR repertoires in tissue are likely to differ from TCR repertoires in blood. Compared with non-shared clonotypes, the clonotypes found in all four sorted-subset donors had higher generation probabilities. Rarefaction of sorted-subset datasets indicated incomplete sequencing despite the large sequencing depth.

Using the deep immunoSEQ assay, multiplex PCR amplified TCR CDR3 regions from genomic DNA. Extracted genomic DNA from each cell subset was distributed evenly across all wells of several immunoSEQ 96-well plates, and each plate was treated as a replicate. Each replicate PCR for sorted subsets received around 0.2 ug genomic DNA, equal to roughly 33,000 T cell genomes. Purified libraries were quantified with a Qubit 3.0 fluorometer, sized on a Bioanalyzer 2100, and re-quantified with the KAPA Library Quantification kit. Every immunoSEQ 96-well plate was sequenced on a dedicated single-read 150-cycle Illumina NextSeq 550 flow cell. In the paper's pipeline: Because only junctional sequences without quality scores were contained in the immunoSEQ output, filtering matching that applied to full-length reads could not be performed. Sequences were annotated with PyIR, a Python wrapper for IgBLAST v1.9, using IMGT germline references to assign V/J genes and CDR3. Reads with weak V/J assignments (E-value above 1e-6), missing CDR3, stop codons, out-of-frame junctions, or ambiguous translated residues were removed. V3J clonotypes were defined as sequences sharing the same inferred V gene, J gene, and CDR3 amino acid sequence. Percentage overlap between repertoires was computed as shared unique clonotypes divided by the size of the smaller repertoire. Repertoire richness was assessed with RTK rarefaction, the Chao1 estimator, and Recon v2.1 estimates of unobserved clonotypes. Generation probabilities for all TCRbeta clonotypes obtained by the gDNA method from four donors were computed using OLGA. TCRdb limited this immuneACCESS table to in-frame rearrangements with V and J called. A share of clones is missing; checked studies link under half to unresolved V genes, and the rest is unexplained. The DNA gave D and trimming, while V, J and clone size come from that table. Here the sample has 2 million to 2.5 million clones; over 85% occur a single time. Together, the top ten hold 0.35% to 0.5% of the sample.

Donors were healthy HIV-negative adults with no recently reported acute infections or vaccinations. Every donor was a Caucasian adult residing in Nashville, Tennessee, USA. CD4+ T cells were enriched through magnetic negative selection, after which naive cells were positively selected on CD45RA and the remaining negative fraction served as the memory subset. Blood was collected by leukapheresis, and PBMCs were isolated by Ficoll-Histopaque density gradient centrifugation and then cryopreserved in liquid nitrogen vapor phase. Analytical flow cytometry was used to check the purity and quantity of each magnetically sorted T cell population. From each sorted fraction, genomic DNA was isolated and quantified by UV absorbance on a Nanodrop 2000c. Including the terminal cysteine and phenylalanine, the CDR3 comprises 15 residues. Only the CDR3 DNA is retained, 45 bases long and in frame from the first base. Trimming removed 3 bases from V and 4 bases from J; the gene matches leave 4 bases unexplained. Per the germline V gene, KGHSH is the CDR1 and LQKENI is the CDR2.

The rearrangement joined TRBV18 to TRBJ2-2; 8 bases in between match TRBD1. The sequencing sample was made of naive CD4+ T cells from PBMCs. This sample's cell subset or site label indicates: CD45RA+ positively selected. The receptor comes from a man younger than 35 in good health. Some clones in this sample may be carry-over from other donors' samples. The DNA reads as follows: TGTGCCAGCTCACCCCGACAGGGGAGCACCGGGGAGCTGTTTTTT. Translated, it gives CASSPRQGSTGELFF.